Shown below are 30 T cell receptor beta chains from a single sample sequenced in a study of blood T cells in healthy people across ages. Primed by a sample-barcoded 5' primer and a J-beta primer mix, a second PCR proceeded for about 6 to 12 cycles. TCRdb itself ran the 5' RACE reads through MiXCR, one entry per CDR3 protein. The profile shows roughly 1.5 million distinct CDR3 sequences, roughly two fifths of them singletons. The sample taken for sequencing was blood. The receptors were sampled from a woman younger than 30 in good health.

The chain employs TRBV4-2 and TRBJ1-5; TRBD1 might be the D (5 bases). Trimming took off 0 bases at V and 0 bases at J, with 15 bases between the two ends. The CDR3 has 18 residues. Germline CDR1 LGHNA, CDR2 YNFKEQ. The CDR3 DNA follows: TGTGCCAGCAGCCAAGAGAGCGGGGGTCGACATAGCAATCAGCCCCAGCATTTT. Translating gives CASSQESGGRHSNQPQHF.

The rearrangement links TRBV9 to TRBJ2-1, with D possibly TRBD1 on 6 matching bases. The V and J ends lost 3 bases and 8 bases respectively, with 18 bases between them. In germline, CDR1 is SGDLS, CDR2 YYNGEE. This CDR3 is 15 amino acids long. The CDR3 region is CASSGTITGLYEQFF. In nucleotides, the CDR3 is TGTGCCAGCAGCGGGACCATAACAGGGCTCTATGAGCAGTTCTTC.

The rearrangement links TRBV11-2 to TRBJ2-3, with 9 bases fitting TRBD1. Germline V gene lookup returns CDR1 SGHAT and CDR2 FQNNGV. The CDR3 runs 16 residues. The V and J ends lost 5 bases and 3 bases, in that order; junction bases with no gene match: 9. The CDR3 DNA reads as TGTGCCAGCAGCCCTGAGTGGGACAGGGTGACAGATACGCAGTATTTT. Its translation is CASSPEWDRVTDTQYF.

This clonotype was counted between two and nine times. V usage is TRBV28 and J usage is TRBJ1-1; maybe TRBD1 (5 bases). There are 13 residues in the CDR3. V shed 7 bases and J shed 0 bases, with 9 bases lying between them. Germline V gene lookup returns CDR1 MDHEN and CDR2 SYDVKM. The CDR3 protein is CASTTGVNTEAFF. The CDR3 bases are TGTGCCAGCACCACGGGGGTGAACACTGAAGCTTTCTTT.

This clonotype appeared a few times. The V gene is TRBV20-1, the J gene TRBJ2-7; 9 bases are a match to TRBD2. This CDR3 is 15 amino acids long. V was clipped by 0 bases and J by 7 bases; unmatched bases: 10. Germline CDR1 DFQATT, CDR2 SNEGSKA (reference sequence). The CDR3 loop reads CSARDSGGAANEQYF. The CDR3 nucleotides are TGCAGTGCTAGAGATAGCGGGGGAGCCGCCAATGAGCAGTACTTC.

For this clonotype: The germline gene is not matched at one end of the junction; a read error may be the cause. J is TRBJ2-2 and V is TRBV11-1, with D perhaps being TRBD1 or TRBD2 (6 bases each). The CDR3 has 15 amino acids. The germline V gene encodes CDR1 SGHAT and CDR2 FQDESV (reference sequence). The CDR3 DNA sequence: TGTGCCGGCAGCCACAAGGGGGGAGAAACCGGGGAGCTGTTTTTT. Residues: CAGSHKGGETGELFF.

The V call is TRBV12-3 or TRBV12-4, the J call TRBJ2-4; 10 bases match TRBD1. Gene TRBJ2-7 matches the end of the DNA better, so the J call may be wrong. The CDR3 extends over 15 amino acids. This chain's CDR3 is CASSSDRGRDDEQYF. The CDR3 bases are TGTGCCAGCAGTTCTGACAGGGGGCGAGACGACGAGCAGTACTTC.

A few counts support this clonotype. The J gene is TRBJ1-5, the V gene TRBV7-9; a weak D match, TRBD1 (6 bases). Germline-derived CDR1 and CDR2 are SEHNR and FQNEAQ (reference sequence). V was cut by 5 bases and J by 2 bases, with 13 bases left in between. The CDR3 spans 15 residues. The CDR3 here is CASSPYAGGNQPQHF. CDR3 sequence (DNA): TGTGCCAGCAGCCCTTACGCAGGGGGCAATCAGCCCCAGCATTTT. The whole variable domain, filled in from reference TRBV7-9 and TRBJ1-5, reads DTGVSQNPRHKITKRGQNVTFRCDPISEHNRLYWYRQTLGQGPEFLTYFQNEAQLEKSRLLSDRFSAERPKGSFSTLEIQRTEQGDSAMYLCASSPYAGGNQPQHFGDGTRLSIL.

Many counts were recorded for this clonotype. This chain uses TRBV6-5 with TRBJ2-7; tentatively, D is TRBD2 (6 bases). V gave up 3 bases and J gave up 7 bases, with 10 bases separating them. The CDR3 runs 12 residues. Germline V gives CDR1 MNHEY, CDR2 SVGAGI. CDR3 nucleotides: TGTGCCAGCAGTTATTCAGGGAGGGAGCAGTACTTC. It encodes CASSYSGREQYF.

This clonotype was seen a few times. V and J are TRBV4-3 and TRBJ1-2; tentative D call: TRBD1 (5 bases). Trimming removed 6 bases from V and 2 bases from J, with 16 bases in between. The germline V gene encodes CDR1 LGHNA and CDR2 YSLEER. This CDR3 is 15 amino acids long. The CDR3 reads CASSSGPLINYGYTF. As DNA, the CDR3 is TGCGCCAGCAGTTCGGGGCCGCTCATAAACTATGGCTACACCTTC.

This clonotype was observed a handful of times. This chain uses TRBV5-1 with TRBJ1-1; tentative D call: TRBD1 (5 bases). The CDR3 covers 13 residues. Germline V lookup: CDR1 SGHRS, CDR2 YFSETQ. Deletions cut 5 bases from V and 1 base from J, with 9 bases between. CDR3 sequence reads: CASRNDRNTEAFF. CDR3 nucleotides: TGCGCCAGCAGGAATGACAGGAACACTGAAGCTTTCTTT.

This rearrangement joins TRBV28 to TRBJ2-1; no clear D gene. The ends were cut back, 2 bases at V and 0 bases at J, with 11 bases in the middle. This CDR3 region has 16 residues. The germline V gene encodes CDR1 MDHEN and CDR2 SYDVKM. The CDR3 DNA reads as TGTGCCAGCAGTTTAAATAGGCGCAGCTCCTACAATGAGCAGTTCTTC. This encodes CASSLNRRSSYNEQFF.

The chain links TRBV20-1 to TRBJ1-1, with D unclear. The CDR3 covers 12 residues. Germline-derived CDR1 and CDR2 are DFQATT and SNEGSKA (reference sequence). V was trimmed by 0 bases and J by 8 bases, leaving 10 bases between them. The DNA of the CDR3 is TGCAGTGCTAGAGAAGTCCAGAGAGAAGCTTTCTTT. As protein: CSAREVQREAFF.

J is TRBJ2-1 and V is TRBV7-9, with D possibly being TRBD1 (5 bases). The germline V gene encodes CDR1 SEHNR and CDR2 FQNEAQ (reference sequence). V was trimmed by 2 bases and J by 5 bases, leaving 7 bases between them. This CDR3 spans 13 amino acids. The CDR3 here is CASSLKDNNEQFF. In nucleotides, the CDR3 is TGTGCCAGCAGCTTAAAGGACAACAATGAGCAGTTCTTC.

The chain combines TRBV6-5 with TRBJ1-4, with D perhaps TRBD1 (5 bases). The CDR3 has 16 residues. V lost 2 bases and J lost 8, with 18 bases in between. Germline V lookup: CDR1 MNHEY, CDR2 SVGAGI. The CDR3 DNA reads as TGTGCCAGCAGTTACATATGGGGCGTTGGTAGAGAAAAACTGTTTTTT. Encoded protein: CASSYIWGVGREKLFF.

The rearrangement joins TRBV6-2 or TRBV6-3 to TRBJ1-1; D gene uncertain. In germline, CDR1 is MNHEY, CDR2 SVGEGT. This CDR3 has 13 residues. Deletions cut 6 bases from V and 4 bases from J, with 12 bases between. The CDR3 DNA sequence: TGTGCCAGCAGCCGCCTTGAAGGCACTGAAGCTTTCTTT. This codes for CASSRLEGTEAFF.

J is TRBJ2-7 and V is TRBV7-2; TRBD2 matches 9 bases. With V trimmed by 0 bases and J by 1 base, 4 bases remained unmatched. Germline values: CDR1 SGHTA, CDR2 FQGNSA. This CDR3 spans 16 amino acids. The CDR3 DNA reads TGTGCCAGCAGCTTAGCCCCCCTAGCGGGATCCTACGAGCAGTACTTC. Translated: CASSLAPLAGSYEQYF.

The genes are TRBV7-2 and TRBJ2-3; 7 bases match TRBD2. The V gene end was trimmed by 5 bases and the J gene end by 8 bases; junction bases not matched to a gene: 7. The CDR3 loop spans 13 amino acids. The germline V gene encodes CDR1 SGHTA and CDR2 FQGNSA. CDR3 DNA sequence: TGTGCCAGCAGCATCACTAGCGAGGGTACGCAGTATTTT. This codes for CASSITSEGTQYF.

This clonotype was observed a few times. The chain has TRBV6-1 and TRBJ1-5; D unresolved. The germline gives CDR1 MNHNS, CDR2 SASEGT. V shed 2 bases and J shed 7 bases, with 9 bases lying between them. This CDR3 is built from 13 residues. This CDR3 reads CASSEIPGQPQHF. The CDR3 region has the DNA TGTGCCAGCAGTGAAATCCCCGGCCAGCCCCAGCATTTT.

The CDR3 region is CAISGQGASYNEQFF. CDR3 nucleotides: TGTGCCATCAGTGGACAGGGGGCAAGTTACAATGAGCAGTTCTTC. This rearrangement joins TRBV10-3 to TRBJ2-1, with TRBD1 matching over 10 bases. The CDR3 spans 15 residues. Germline assignment: CDR1 ENHRY and CDR2 SYGVKD. Germline trimming cut 4 bases from V and 4 bases from J; bases unmatched to any gene: 4.

The chain is built from TRBV20-1 and TRBJ2-1; 7 bases match TRBD1. Losses at the gene ends were 6 bases for V and 0 bases for J; bases not matched to a gene: 2. The CDR3 has 13 residues. CDR1 and CDR2 (germline): DFQATT, SNEGSKA (reference sequence). CDR3 coding DNA: TGCAGTGCCTGGGACAGCTCCTACAATGAGCAGTTCTTC. The encoded protein is CSAWDSSYNEQFF.

CDR3 DNA sequence: TGTGCCAGCAGGGGACTCAGAACCTTTTATAATTCACCCCTCCACTTT. It encodes CASRGLRTFYNSPLHF. The chain recombines TRBV28 with TRBJ1-6; D perhaps matches TRBD1 (5 bases). The CDR3 runs 16 residues. V was trimmed by 6 bases and J by 4 bases, leaving 16 bases between them. The germline gives CDR1 MDHEN, CDR2 SYDVKM.

Notes on this clonotype: The junction departs from germline at one end; a sequencing error may be responsible. The CDR3, as DNA: TGTGCCGGCAGCTTAGCCCGATGGGGAGATACGCAGTATTTT. It codes for CAGSLARWGDTQYF. J is TRBJ2-3 and V is TRBV7-2; no firm D call. From germline, CDR1 is SGHTA and CDR2 FQGNSA. There are 14 residues in the CDR3. The whole variable domain, remainder taken from reference TRBV7-2 and TRBJ2-3, is GAGVSQSPSNKVTEKGKDVELRCDPISGHTALYWYRQSLGQGLEFLIYFQGNSAPDKSGLPSDRFSAERTGGSVSTLTIQRTQQEDSAVYLCAGSLARWGDTQYFGPGTRLTVL.

J is TRBJ1-2 and V is TRBV4-1; D might be TRBD1 (6 bases). Trimming took 2 bases from V and 3 from J, leaving 19 bases between them. CDR1 and CDR2 (germline): MGHRA, YSYEKL. The CDR3 sequence is 17 residues long. This CDR3 reads CASSQKFLYRDHYGYTF. In DNA form, the CDR3 reads TGCGCCAGCAGCCAAAAATTCCTGTACAGGGACCACTATGGCTACACCTTC.

A few counts support this clonotype. This chain uses TRBV29-1 with TRBJ2-1, with unresolved D. The germline CDR1 and CDR2 sequences are SQVTM and ANQGSEA. This CDR3 spans 14 amino acids. Between the trimmed V and J ends, which lost 4 bases and 7 bases, there was a span of 17 bases. Here the CDR3 DNA reads TGCAGCGTTGCGCTTCAGATTGGGAAAAATGAGCAGTTCTTC. Encoded protein: CSVALQIGKNEQFF.

In this sample, this clonotype turned up a few times. The V and J genes are TRBV9 and TRBJ2-1; perhaps TRBD2 as D (5 bases). Germline assignment: CDR1 SGDLS and CDR2 YYNGEE. The CDR3 extends over 14 amino acids. V was pared by 0 bases and J by 7 bases, with 11 bases between. CDR3 sequence: CASSVALAENEQFF. In nucleotides, the CDR3 is TGTGCCAGCAGCGTAGCGCTAGCCGAAAATGAGCAGTTCTTC.

V and J are TRBV27 and TRBJ2-1; the match to TRBD1 covers 11 bases. In germline, CDR1 is MNHEY, CDR2 SMNVEV (reference sequence). The CDR3 has 15 amino acids. V was clipped by 6 bases and J by 6 bases; unmatched bases: 7. CDR3 protein: CASRRGTGGINEQFF. In DNA, the CDR3 is TGTGCCAGCAGGCGGGGGACAGGGGGGATCAATGAGCAGTTCTTC.

This clonotype occurred a few times. V usage is TRBV20-1 and J usage is TRBJ1-4; the D is unclear. Per germline, CDR1 DFQATT and CDR2 SNEGSKA (reference sequence). The CDR3 covers 15 residues. Trimming removed 0 bases at V and 2 bases at J, with 10 bases between. CDR3 DNA sequence: TGCAGTGCTAGAGATTGGGGAGGGACTAATGAAAAACTGTTTTTT. It is translated as CSARDWGGTNEKLFF.

The chain recombines TRBV20-1 with TRBJ2-2, with 9 bases lining up with TRBD2. The CDR3 covers 16 residues. Germline CDR1 is DFQATT and CDR2 is SNEGSKA (reference sequence). V shed 2 bases, J shed 3 bases, and the junction held 7 bases outside the gene matches. This chain's CDR3 is CSARPRTSVYTGELFF. CDR3 in DNA: TGCAGTGCTAGACCCAGGACTAGCGTTTACACCGGGGAGCTGTTTTTT.

This clonotype has ten or more counts. The chain links TRBV29-1 to TRBJ2-1; tentatively, D is TRBD2 (6 bases). The CDR3 runs 10 residues. CDR1 and CDR2 from the germline V gene are SQVTM and ANQGSEA. Deletions cut 6 bases from V and 10 bases from J, with 10 bases between. The CDR3 loop reads CSVGTSEQFF. In DNA form, the CDR3 reads TGCAGCGTGGGGACTTCGGAGCAGTTCTTC.